Detailed here is one T cell receptor beta chain. This specimen comes from a study of molecular identifiers for immune sequencing clone quantification. Trimming pared 0 bases from V and 6 bases from J, leaving 18 bases between. Germline V CDR1 and CDR2: DFQATT, SNEGSKA (reference sequence). This CDR3 comprises 15 residues. TCRdb called the PCR reads again in MiXCR, with one record for every CDR3 protein. The table lists about 100,000 distinct CDR3 sequences, 36% of them singletons. V and J are TRBV20-1 and TRBJ2-7, with D perhaps being TRBD1 or TRBD2 (5 bases each). The receptor was isolated from a human donor in good health. Some libraries in this study had Jurkat cell RNA spiked in. The sequenced sample was naive CD8+ T cells from blood, with Jurkat cell RNA spiked in. Subset meaning: FACS-sorted CD8+CD4-CCR7+CD45RA+ naive T cells. The CDR3 protein is CSARDSSGRSGEQYF. CDR3 in DNA: TGCAGTGCTAGAGATTCCTCGGGACGAAGCGGCGAGCAGTACTTC.